This T cell receptor beta chain was sequenced in a study of blood T cells in healthy people across ages. V lost 4 bases to trimming and J lost 3 bases; unmatched junction nucleotides: 9. This CDR3 spans 16 amino acids. Germline-derived CDR1 and CDR2 are MGHRA and YSYEKL. Then a second PCR, running about 6 to 11 cycles, was carried out with a sample-barcoded 5' primer and a J-beta primer mix. Each cDNA molecule was tagged by a template-switch adaptor that had 12 random nucleotides. Via MiXCR, TCRdb re-called the 5' RACE reads, giving one row per CDR3 protein. Found here are hundreds of thousands of distinct CDR3 sequences, more than 45% of them singletons; the top ten hold approximately 20%. Study findings and constraints: One million T cells yielded diversity estimates that were considered underestimates.

Turning to this clonotype: The antigen remains unidentified.

The V and J genes are TRBV4-1 and TRBJ2-7; 10 bases are a match to TRBD2. The sequence was collected from a man aged 25 to 45 in good health. The sample comprised blood. CDR3 nucleotides: TGCGCCAGCAGCCCTGTGGGGCTAGCGGGGGACTACGAGCAGTACTTC. Translated: CASSPVGLAGDYEQYF.